This T cell receptor beta chain was retrieved from a study of identical twins. This clonotype has a handful of counts. What it recognizes is unknown. With 4 bases clipped from V and 4 bases from J, the junction kept 8 bases outside the gene matches. From germline, CDR1 is SGHRS and CDR2 YFSETQ. The CDR3 totals 16 residues. General observations from the study: Out-of-frame alpha sequences that twins shared showed excess low generation probability.

MiXCR was run by TCRdb on the 5' RACE reads, yielding one entry per CDR3 protein. This table holds about 530,000 distinct CDR3 sequences, roughly 15% found once. The data also belong to a second study, concerning yellow fever vaccine responses in identical twins.

The sample consisted of CD4+ T cells sorted from blood. The V gene is TRBV5-1, the J gene TRBJ2-6; 7 nucleotides align to TRBD2. This receptor was obtained from a young woman in good health. The chain's CDR3 is CASSIGGGFGANVLTF. The CDR3 nucleotides read TGCGCCAGCAGCATTGGGGGAGGGTTCGGGGCCAACGTCCTGACTTTC.